A selection of T cell receptor beta chains follows, all from one sample in a study of CD8 T cells in Susac syndrome. TCRdb ran MiXCR on the immunoSEQ multiplex PCR reads and lists one entry per CDR3 protein. The sample has under 200,000 distinct CDR3 sequences, 95% seen once. Sample: CD4+ T cells from PBMCs. Receptors originate from a human donor in good health. The CDR3 runs from the conserved cysteine through the conserved F or W. Each record gives: J gene, V gene, clone size, D gene, CDR3 protein, CDR3 DNA. The D gene is left open where the match is weak. Clone size, where shown, is once, few, many, or a class for clones that have expanded.

J gene: TRBJ2-3; V gene: TRBV6-5; clone size: NA; D gene: NA; CDR3 protein: CASRKSTDTQYF; CDR3 DNA: TGTGCCAGCAGGAAGAGCACAGATACGCAGTATTTT
J gene: TRBJ1-3; V gene: TRBV6-6; clone size: NA; D gene: TRBD1; CDR3 protein: CASSSGTGGGNTIYF; CDR3 DNA: TGTGCCAGCAGCTCCGGGACAGGGGGCGGAAACACCATATATTTT
J gene: TRBJ2-1; V gene: TRBV9; clone size: once; D gene: TRBD2; CDR3 protein: CASSLGASGPSSYNEQFF; CDR3 DNA: TGTGCCAGCAGCCTAGGGGCTAGCGGGCCGAGCTCCTACAATGAGCAGTTCTTC
J gene: TRBJ1-1; V gene: TRBV4-2; clone size: NA; D gene: TRBD1; CDR3 protein: CASSPSGQGNTEAFF; CDR3 DNA: TGTGCCAGCAGCCCGTCGGGACAGGGGAACACTGAAGCTTTCTTT
J gene: TRBJ2-7; V gene: TRBV5-4; clone size: NA; D gene: TRBD1; CDR3 protein: CASSWRTGGPDEQYF; CDR3 DNA: TGTGCCAGCAGCTGGAGGACAGGGGGTCCGGACGAGCAGTACTTC
J gene: TRBJ2-3; V gene: TRBV29-1; clone size: NA; D gene: NA; CDR3 protein: CSVGPVYTDTQYF; CDR3 DNA: TGCAGCGTGGGACCGGTGTACACAGATACGCAGTATTTT
J gene: TRBJ1-5; V gene: TRBV20-1; clone size: NA; D gene: NA; CDR3 protein: CSASPRGDEPQHF; CDR3 DNA: TGCAGTGCTAGCCCCCGGGGGGATGAACCCCAGCATTTT
J gene: TRBJ1-2; V gene: TRBV5-4; clone size: NA; D gene: TRBD1; CDR3 protein: CASSLDREGYGYTF; CDR3 DNA: TGTGCCAGCAGCCTGGACAGGGAGGGCTATGGCTACACCTTC
J gene: TRBJ2-3; V gene: TRBV7-2; clone size: NA; D gene: NA; CDR3 protein: CASSLTAGPTDTQYF; CDR3 DNA: TGTGCCAGCAGCTTGACGGCGGGACCCACAGATACGCAGTATTTT
J gene: TRBJ1-5; V gene: TRBV28; clone size: NA; D gene: NA; CDR3 protein: CASTPPNQPQHF; CDR3 DNA: TGTGCCAGCACCCCCCCCAATCAGCCCCAGCATTTT
J gene: TRBJ2-1; V gene: TRBV19; clone size: NA; D gene: TRBD2; CDR3 protein: CASSPLTTSGRKDEQFF; CDR3 DNA: TGTGCCAGTAGCCCCCTCACGACTAGCGGGAGGAAGGATGAGCAGTTCTTC
J gene: TRBJ1-5; V gene: TRBV6-2/TRBV6-3; clone size: NA; D gene: NA; CDR3 protein: CASSYLTASNQPQHF; CDR3 DNA: TGTGCCAGCAGCTACTTAACAGCTAGCAATCAGCCCCAGCATTTT
J gene: TRBJ1-2; V gene: TRBV30; clone size: NA; D gene: TRBD1; CDR3 protein: CAWSRGQGNYGYTF; CDR3 DNA: TGTGCCTGGTCCCGGGGACAGGGAAACTATGGCTACACCTTC
J gene: TRBJ2-2; V gene: TRBV19; clone size: once; D gene: TRBD1; CDR3 protein: CASRAGQGPTGELFF; CDR3 DNA: TGTGCCAGTAGGGCGGGACAGGGGCCCACCGGGGAGCTGTTTTTT
J gene: TRBJ2-7; V gene: TRBV3-1; clone size: NA; D gene: TRBD2; CDR3 protein: CASSQDLAGAYEQYF; CDR3 DNA: TGTGCCAGCAGCCAAGATCTAGCGGGGGCCTACGAGCAGTACTTC
J gene: TRBJ1-1; V gene: TRBV24-1; clone size: NA; D gene: NA; CDR3 protein: CAPGRAGEDTEVFF; CDR3 DNA: TGTGCACCGGGTCGGGCAGGGGAGGACACTGAAGTTTTCTTT
J gene: TRBJ2-1; V gene: TRBV29-1; clone size: NA; D gene: NA; CDR3 protein: CSVFRGGGVWEQFF; CDR3 DNA: TGCAGCGTTTTCAGGGGCGGAGGAGTCTGGGAGCAGTTCTTC
J gene: TRBJ1-2; V gene: TRBV27; clone size: once; D gene: NA; CDR3 protein: CASKGRVDYGYTF; CDR3 DNA: TGTGCCAGCAAGGGCCGGGTTGACTATGGCTACACCTTC
J gene: TRBJ1-2; V gene: TRBV18; clone size: NA; D gene: NA; CDR3 protein: CASSPIRDTSSYGYTF; CDR3 DNA: TGTGCCAGCTCACCTATACGGGACACCTCCAGCTATGGCTACACCTTC
J gene: TRBJ2-7; V gene: TRBV18; clone size: NA; D gene: TRBD2; CDR3 protein: CASSPSAGGRYEQYF; CDR3 DNA: TGTGCCAGCTCACCGTCAGCGGGGGGGCGGTACGAGCAGTACTTC
J gene: TRBJ1-1; V gene: TRBV5-1; clone size: NA; D gene: NA; CDR3 protein: CASSSPQTDTEAFF; CDR3 DNA: TGCGCCAGCAGCTCGCCCCAGACTGACACTGAAGCTTTCTTT
J gene: TRBJ1-5; V gene: TRBV29-1; clone size: NA; D gene: TRBD1; CDR3 protein: CSVTTGGGGNQPQHF; CDR3 DNA: TGCAGCGTCACCACAGGGGGCGGTGGCAATCAGCCCCAGCATTTT
J gene: TRBJ2-3; V gene: TRBV9; clone size: NA; D gene: TRBD2; CDR3 protein: CASSPRPSGGGDTQYF; CDR3 DNA: TGTGCCAGCAGCCCCCGCCCTAGCGGGGGAGGGGATACGCAGTATTTT
J gene: TRBJ2-5; V gene: TRBV7-8; clone size: NA; D gene: TRBD1; CDR3 protein: CASSQSGQQQETQYF; CDR3 DNA: TGTGCCAGCAGCCAGTCGGGACAGCAACAAGAGACCCAGTACTTC
J gene: TRBJ1-1; V gene: TRBV29-1; clone size: NA; D gene: NA; CDR3 protein: CSVKVHPGRDTEAFF; CDR3 DNA: TGCAGCGTCAAAGTACATCCGGGTCGGGACACTGAAGCTTTCTTT
J gene: TRBJ2-7; V gene: TRBV3-1; clone size: once; D gene: NA; CDR3 protein: CASSQGPTYEQYF; CDR3 DNA: TGTGCCAGCAGCCAAGGACCGACCTACGAGCAGTACTTC
J gene: TRBJ1-5; V gene: TRBV27; clone size: NA; D gene: NA; CDR3 protein: CASRPGGKQPQHF; CDR3 DNA: TGTGCCAGCCGCCCGGGGGGGAAGCAGCCCCAGCATTTT
J gene: TRBJ2-1; V gene: TRBV20-1; clone size: once; D gene: NA; CDR3 protein: CSASRDTRTFSYNEQFF; CDR3 DNA: TGCAGTGCTAGTAGGGACACCCGTACGTTCTCCTACAATGAGCAGTTCTTC
J gene: TRBJ2-5; V gene: TRBV28; clone size: NA; D gene: NA; CDR3 protein: CASSPRTAQETQYF; CDR3 DNA: TGTGCCAGCAGTCCCCGGACAGCCCAAGAGACCCAGTACTTC
J gene: TRBJ2-1; V gene: TRBV3-1; clone size: NA; D gene: NA; CDR3 protein: CASSQVRELSYNEQFF; CDR3 DNA: TGTGCCAGCAGCCAAGTACGGGAGTTGTCCTACAATGAGCAGTTCTTC
J gene: TRBJ2-7; V gene: TRBV9; clone size: NA; D gene: NA; CDR3 protein: CASSAGTSGYEQYF; CDR3 DNA: TGTGCCAGCAGCGCGGGGACCTCCGGCTACGAGCAGTACTTC
J gene: TRBJ2-3; V gene: TRBV24-1; clone size: NA; D gene: NA; CDR3 protein: CATSTSTDTQYF; CDR3 DNA: TGTGCCACCAGTACTAGCACAGATACGCAGTATTTT
J gene: TRBJ2-3; V gene: TRBV24-1; clone size: NA; D gene: NA; CDR3 protein: CATEGWDTDTQYF; CDR3 DNA: TGTGCCACCGAAGGATGGGACACAGATACGCAGTATTTT
J gene: TRBJ2-5; V gene: TRBV7-9; clone size: NA; D gene: NA; CDR3 protein: CASSLRGMETQYF; CDR3 DNA: TGTGCCAGCAGCTTAAGAGGAATGGAGACCCAGTACTTC
J gene: TRBJ2-1; V gene: TRBV3-1; clone size: NA; D gene: NA; CDR3 protein: CASSQGLLRNEQFF; CDR3 DNA: TGTGCCAGCAGCCAAGGACTCCTTAGGAATGAGCAGTTCTTC
J gene: TRBJ2-4; V gene: TRBV12-3/TRBV12-4; clone size: NA; D gene: NA; CDR3 protein: CASSLGSQSDIQYF; CDR3 DNA: TGTGCCAGCAGTTTAGGATCCCAGTCGGACATTCAGTACTTC
J gene: TRBJ2-4; V gene: TRBV18; clone size: NA; D gene: NA; CDR3 protein: CASSPPASDIQYF; CDR3 DNA: TGTGCCAGCTCACCACCCGCTAGCGACATTCAGTACTTC
J gene: TRBJ1-1; V gene: TRBV3-1; clone size: NA; D gene: NA; CDR3 protein: CASSHEPRGPTENTEAFF; CDR3 DNA: TGTGCCAGCAGCCACGAACCCCGGGGACCGACAGAGAACACTGAAGCTTTCTTT
J gene: TRBJ1-6; V gene: TRBV12-3/TRBV12-4; clone size: NA; D gene: NA; CDR3 protein: CASSLRGTVDSPLHF; CDR3 DNA: TGTGCCAGCAGCTTACGGGGGACGGTGGATTCACCCCTCCACTTT
J gene: TRBJ2-1; V gene: TRBV25-1; clone size: NA; D gene: NA; CDR3 protein: CASSVTGYSYNEQFF; CDR3 DNA: TGTGCCAGCAGTGTGACGGGATACTCCTACAATGAGCAGTTCTTC
J gene: TRBJ2-5; V gene: TRBV6-6; clone size: NA; D gene: NA; CDR3 protein: CASTHRPPGQETQYF; CDR3 DNA: TGTGCCAGCACCCACCGGCCTCCAGGCCAGGAGACCCAGTACTTC
J gene: TRBJ1-1; V gene: TRBV29-1; clone size: NA; D gene: NA; CDR3 protein: CSVEAQGSTEAFF; CDR3 DNA: TGCAGCGTTGAAGCCCAGGGCTCCACTGAAGCTTTCTTT
J gene: TRBJ1-1; V gene: TRBV5-1; clone size: NA; D gene: TRBD1; CDR3 protein: CASSADRMWPEAFF; CDR3 DNA: TGCGCCAGCAGCGCGGACAGGATGTGGCCTGAAGCTTTCTTT